This T cell receptor beta chain emerged from a study of glioma-infiltrating T cells. Study-wide results and caveats: Gliomas, especially low-grade, showed above-expected tissue-blood divergence; non-neoplastic patients showed below. Very few CDR3 sequences were shared between tissue and blood.

The germline CDR1 and CDR2 sequences are SGHTA and FQGNSA. The CDR3 loop spans 12 amino acids. The iRepertoire nested amplicon-rescue multiplex PCR amplified TCR alpha and beta CDR3s from RNA. For one-step reverse transcription and amplification, about 90-450 ng of tissue mRNA or PBMC total RNA was used. TCRdb re-derived calls from the multiplex PCR reads in MiXCR, one entry per CDR3 protein. Among over 140,000 distinct CDR3 sequences listed, roughly 43% were seen once. With respect to this clonotype: Its antigen remains unknown. A read error may account for a junction end that differs from germline.

Material for sequencing was glioma tissue, nonneoplastic brain tissue, or PBMCs (not recorded which). The sequence was collected from a human donor with low-grade glioma or glioblastoma, undergoing nonglioma brain surgery, or in good health (not recorded which). The rearrangement uses TRBV7-2 and TRBJ2-1, with D perhaps TRBD1 or TRBD2 (5 bases each). This chain's CDR3 is CARSLGRGQQFF. The CDR3 DNA sequence: TGTGCCCGCAGCTTAGGAAGGGGACAGCAGTTCTTC.